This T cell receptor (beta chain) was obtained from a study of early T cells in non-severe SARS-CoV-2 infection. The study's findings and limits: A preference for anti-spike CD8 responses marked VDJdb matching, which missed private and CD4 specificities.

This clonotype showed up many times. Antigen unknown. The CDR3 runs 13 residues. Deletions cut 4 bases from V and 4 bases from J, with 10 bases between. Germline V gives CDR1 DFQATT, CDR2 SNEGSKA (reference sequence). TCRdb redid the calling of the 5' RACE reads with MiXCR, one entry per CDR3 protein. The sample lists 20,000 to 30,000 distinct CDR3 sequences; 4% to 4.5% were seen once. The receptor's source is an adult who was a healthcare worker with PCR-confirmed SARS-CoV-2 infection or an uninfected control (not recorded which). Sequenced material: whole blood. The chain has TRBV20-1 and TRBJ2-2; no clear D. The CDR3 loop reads CSAINPRTGELFF. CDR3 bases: TGCAGTGCTATTAACCCCCGCACCGGGGAGCTGTTTTTT.